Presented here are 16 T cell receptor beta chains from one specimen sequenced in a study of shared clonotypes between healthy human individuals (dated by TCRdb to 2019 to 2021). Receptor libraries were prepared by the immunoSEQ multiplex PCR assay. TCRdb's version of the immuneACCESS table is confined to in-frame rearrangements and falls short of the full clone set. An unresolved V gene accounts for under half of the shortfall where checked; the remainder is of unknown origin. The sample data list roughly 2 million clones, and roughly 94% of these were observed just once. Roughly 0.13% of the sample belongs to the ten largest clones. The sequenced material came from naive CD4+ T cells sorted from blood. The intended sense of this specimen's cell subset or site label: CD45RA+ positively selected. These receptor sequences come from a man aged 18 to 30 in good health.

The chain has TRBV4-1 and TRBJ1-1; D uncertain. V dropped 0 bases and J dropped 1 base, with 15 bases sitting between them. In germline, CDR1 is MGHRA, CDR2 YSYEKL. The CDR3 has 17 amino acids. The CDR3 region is CASSQDGPLQWNTEAFF. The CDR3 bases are TGCGCCAGCAGCCAAGATGGTCCCTTACAGTGGAACACTGAAGCTTTCTTT.

The CDR3 DNA follows: TGTGCCAGCAGCTTAGAGTTTACCAGGCGGATTATGAACACTGAAGCTTTCTTT. It encodes CASSLEFTRRIMNTEAFF. The chain couples TRBV7-9 to TRBJ1-1; D not certain. V shed 1 base and J shed 0 bases, with 18 bases lying between them. The germline V gene encodes CDR1 SEHNR and CDR2 FQNEAQ (reference sequence). The CDR3 runs 18 residues.

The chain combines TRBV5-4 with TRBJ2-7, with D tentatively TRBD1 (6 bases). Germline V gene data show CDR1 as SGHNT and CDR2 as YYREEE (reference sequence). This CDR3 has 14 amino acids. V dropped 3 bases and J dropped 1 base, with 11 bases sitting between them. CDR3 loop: CASSSLGQSYEQYF. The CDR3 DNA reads TGTGCCAGCAGCTCACTCGGACAGTCCTACGAGCAGTACTTC.

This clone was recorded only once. This chain's CDR3 is CASSDTGGLSTGELFF. The CDR3 nucleotides read TGCGCCAGCAGCGACACAGGGGGTCTGAGCACCGGGGAGCTGTTTTTT. The chain joins TRBV5-1 to TRBJ2-2; TRBD1 agrees at 8 bases. Germline-derived CDR1 and CDR2 are SGHRS and YFSETQ. The CDR3 loop spans 16 amino acids. V gave up 4 bases and J gave up 4 bases; unmatched junction bases: 9. Based on the CDR3 plus reference TRBV5-1 and TRBJ2-2, the full variable domain is KAGVTQTPRYLIKTRGQQVTLSCSPISGHRSVSWYQQTPGQGLQFLFEYFSETQRNKGNFPGRFSGRQFSNSRSEMNVSTLELGDSALYLCASSDTGGLSTGELFFGEGSRLTVL.

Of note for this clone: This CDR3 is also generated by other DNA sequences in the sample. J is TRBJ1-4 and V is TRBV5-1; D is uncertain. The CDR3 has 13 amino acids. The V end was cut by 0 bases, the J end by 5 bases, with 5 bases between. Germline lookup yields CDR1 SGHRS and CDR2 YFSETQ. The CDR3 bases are TGCGCCAGCAGCTTGGAAGGGAATGAAAAACTGTTTTTT. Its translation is CASSLEGNEKLFF.

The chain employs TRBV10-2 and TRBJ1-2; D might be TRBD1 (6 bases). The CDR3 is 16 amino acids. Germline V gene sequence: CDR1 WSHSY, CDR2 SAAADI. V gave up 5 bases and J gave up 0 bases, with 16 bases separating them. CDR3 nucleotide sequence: TGCGCCAGCAGTCGCCGGGACACGTTAGCTAACTATGGCTACACCTTC. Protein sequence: CASSRRDTLANYGYTF.

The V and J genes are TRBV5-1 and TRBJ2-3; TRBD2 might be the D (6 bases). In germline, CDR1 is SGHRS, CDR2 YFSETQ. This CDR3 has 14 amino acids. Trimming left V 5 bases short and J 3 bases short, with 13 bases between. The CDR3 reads CASSRPAGTDTQYF. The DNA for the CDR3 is TGCGCCAGCAGTAGGCCTGCGGGGACAGATACGCAGTATTTT.

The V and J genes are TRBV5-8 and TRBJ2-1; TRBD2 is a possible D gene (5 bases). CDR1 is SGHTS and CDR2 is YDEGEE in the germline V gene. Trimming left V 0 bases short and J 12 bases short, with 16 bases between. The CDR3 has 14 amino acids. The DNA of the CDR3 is TGTGCCAGCAGCTTGGTTCGGGATAGCATAGTGCAGTTCTTC. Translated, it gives CASSLVRDSIVQFF.

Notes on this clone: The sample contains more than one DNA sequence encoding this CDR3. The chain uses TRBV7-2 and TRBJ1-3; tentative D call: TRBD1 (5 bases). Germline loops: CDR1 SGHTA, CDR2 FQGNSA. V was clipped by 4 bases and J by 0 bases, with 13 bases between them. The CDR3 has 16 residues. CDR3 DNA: TGTGCCAGCAGCTCGGGACCGCAGAGCTCTGGAAACACCATATATTTT. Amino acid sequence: CASSSGPQSSGNTIYF. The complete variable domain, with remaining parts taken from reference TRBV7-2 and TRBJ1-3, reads GAGVSQSPSNKVTEKGKDVELRCDPISGHTALYWYRQSLGQGLEFLIYFQGNSAPDKSGLPSDRFSAERTGGSVSTLTIQRTQQEDSAVYLCASSSGPQSSGNTIYFGEGSWLTVV.

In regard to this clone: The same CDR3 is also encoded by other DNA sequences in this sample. The chain's CDR3 is CASSFRGAYGYTF. The CDR3 coding sequence is TGTGCCAGCAGTTTCAGGGGAGCCTATGGCTACACCTTC. The gene calls are TRBV27 and TRBJ1-2; D might be TRBD1 (6 bases). The V gene lost 3 bases and the J gene lost 4 bases, with 9 bases spanning the gap. The CDR3 runs to 13 residues. Germline V lookup: CDR1 MNHEY, CDR2 SMNVEV (reference sequence).

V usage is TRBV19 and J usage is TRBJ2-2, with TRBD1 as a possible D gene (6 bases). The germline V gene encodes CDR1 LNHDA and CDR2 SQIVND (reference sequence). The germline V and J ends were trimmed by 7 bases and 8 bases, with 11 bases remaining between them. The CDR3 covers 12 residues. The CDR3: CASNYREGELFF. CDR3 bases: TGTGCCAGTAACTACAGGGAAGGGGAGCTGTTTTTT.

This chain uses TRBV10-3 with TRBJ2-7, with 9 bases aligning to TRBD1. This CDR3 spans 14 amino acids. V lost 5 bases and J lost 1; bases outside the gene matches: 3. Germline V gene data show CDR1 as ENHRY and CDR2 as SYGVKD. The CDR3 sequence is CAISPGQGSYEQYF. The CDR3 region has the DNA TGTGCCATCAGTCCGGGACAGGGATCCTACGAGCAGTACTTC.

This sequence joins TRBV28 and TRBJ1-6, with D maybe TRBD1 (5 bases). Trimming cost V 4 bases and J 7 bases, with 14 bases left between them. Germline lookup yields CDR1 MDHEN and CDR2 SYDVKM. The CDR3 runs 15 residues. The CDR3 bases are TGTGCCAGCAGTTCCCAGGTACGGGGGAATTCACCCCTCCACTTT. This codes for CASSSQVRGNSPLHF.

For the CDR3, the DNA is TGTGCCATCAGTGGGGGACAGGGGACGGGCACTGAAGCTTTCTTT. Residues: CAISGGQGTGTEAFF. This chain joins TRBV10-3 and TRBJ1-1; 10 nucleotides match TRBD1. The CDR3 is made up of 15 amino acids. Germline CDR1 reads ENHRY; CDR2 reads SYGVKD. Germline trimming cut 4 bases from V and 4 bases from J; bases unmatched to any gene: 6.

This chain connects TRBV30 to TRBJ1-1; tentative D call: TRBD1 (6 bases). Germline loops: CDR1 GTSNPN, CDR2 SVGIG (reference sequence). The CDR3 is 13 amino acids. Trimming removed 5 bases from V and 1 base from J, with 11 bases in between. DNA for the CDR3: TGTGCCTGGTGCCGGACAGCGAACACTGAAGCTTTCTTT. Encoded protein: CAWCRTANTEAFF.

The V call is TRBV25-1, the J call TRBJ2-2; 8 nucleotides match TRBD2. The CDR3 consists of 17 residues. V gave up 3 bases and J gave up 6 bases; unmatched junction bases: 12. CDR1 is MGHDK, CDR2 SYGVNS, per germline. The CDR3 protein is CASSDWTGGKWAGELFF. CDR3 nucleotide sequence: TGTGCCAGCAGTGACTGGACGGGAGGGAAATGGGCCGGGGAGCTGTTTTTT.